This T cell receptor beta chain was identified during a study of control samples from healthy donors and cancer patients. Germline V gene sequence: CDR1 SGHAT, CDR2 FQNNGV. CDR3 size: 16 residues. Trimming shortened V by 3 bases and J by 5 bases, and 17 bases separated the two germline ends. Profiling relied on immunoSEQ multiplex PCR, and the TCRdb table lists in-frame clones only, not all of them. Counted here are around 93,000 clones, around 90% occurring once; the ten biggest clones make up 12% to 15%. The clonotype originates from a man younger than 40 in good health. The chain carries TRBV11-2 and TRBJ2-1; weak D call: TRBD2 (5 bases). Material for sequencing was blood. CDR3 DNA sequence: TGTGCCAGCAGCTTCCTGAGTGGGAGCCCGGACAATGAGCAGTTCTTC. Residues: CASSFLSGSPDNEQFF.